The 5 T cell receptor beta chains presented below share a single source sample, sequenced in a study of cytomegalovirus exposure and HLA in healthy donors. Primers included in the PCR were 60 Vbeta and 13 Jbeta primers. Profiling relied on immunoSEQ multiplex PCR, and the TCRdb table lists in-frame clones only, not all of them. The table shows 180,000 or so clones, with around 80% occurring only once. The sequencing sample was made of PBMCs. The source of these receptors is a young woman in good health and CMV-seronegative.

There are a few counts of this clone. The rearrangement uses TRBV10-3 and TRBJ2-3; perhaps TRBD1 as D (5 bases). CDR3 length equals 12 residues. Trimming removed 5 bases at V and 6 bases at J, with 9 bases between. CDR1 is ENHRY and CDR2 is SYGVKD in the germline V gene. The CDR3 is CAISPKGDTQYF. As DNA, the CDR3 is TGTGCCATCAGTCCGAAGGGGGATACGCAGTATTTT.

The chain links TRBV27 to TRBJ1-2; D is possibly TRBD1 (5 bases). Trimming stripped 6 bases from V and 13 bases from J, with 21 bases between. The CDR3 sequence is 13 residues long. Germline V CDR1 and CDR2: MNHEY, SMNVEV (reference sequence). CDR3 nucleotide sequence: TGTGCCAGCAGCCTCGGGCGGGGACTCAATCTCACCTTC. It yields the protein CASSLGRGLNLTF.

The J gene is TRBJ2-7, the V gene TRBV4-1, with D possibly TRBD1 on 5 matching bases. The CDR3 contains 13 residues. Germline lookup yields CDR1 MGHRA and CDR2 YSYEKL. Trimming took 2 bases from V and 3 from J, leaving 8 bases between them. The CDR3 DNA reads as TGCGCCAGCAGCCAACGACAGTACTACGAGCAGTACTTC. The encoded protein is CASSQRQYYEQYF.

This chain uses TRBV10-3 with TRBJ1-2, with D possibly TRBD1 on 5 matching bases. CDR1 and CDR2 (germline): ENHRY, SYGVKD. This CDR3 is 12 amino acids long. Deletions cut 3 bases from V and 8 bases from J, with 10 bases between. The CDR3 reads CAISDQGRGYTF. The CDR3 nucleotides are TGTGCCATCAGTGATCAGGGTAGGGGCTACACCTTC.

The gene calls are TRBV7-3 and TRBJ1-1; D is uncertain. V was shortened by 5 bases and J by 4 bases, with 11 bases between the two germline ends. The CDR3 spans 13 residues. From germline, CDR1 is SGHTA and CDR2 FQGTGA. CDR3 amino acids: CASSRGRSTEAFF. The CDR3 nucleotides read TGTGCCAGCAGCCGAGGGAGGAGCACTGAAGCTTTCTTT.